Shown below are 5 T cell receptor beta chains from a single sample sequenced in a study of cytomegalovirus exposure and HLA in healthy donors. The PCR employed 60 Vbeta primers together with 13 Jbeta primers. The data were produced by immunoSEQ multiplex PCR, yet TCRdb's version contains in-frame clones alone and is incomplete. Here the sample spans approximately 260,000 clones, about 93% being singletons. Sample: PBMCs. The receptors here all came from a girl aged 2 to 10 in good health and CMV-seronegative.

V and J are TRBV19 and TRBJ2-1; perhaps TRBD2 as D (6 bases). The V end lost 3 bases, the J end lost 6 bases, and 12 bases lay between the germline ends. The germline V gene has CDR1 LNHDA and CDR2 SQIVND (reference sequence). The CDR3 is 14 amino acids. CDR3 in amino acids: CASSIPREFNEQFF. As DNA, the CDR3 is TGTGCCAGTAGTATTCCCCGGGAGTTCAATGAGCAGTTCTTC.

The rearrangement uses TRBV7-9 and TRBJ2-5; D is perhaps TRBD1 (5 bases). The last part of the DNA fits TRBJ2-7 better; the J call may be wrong. Germline V gene sequence: CDR1 SEHNR, CDR2 FQNEAQ (reference sequence). The CDR3 extends over 16 amino acids. The CDR3 is CASSLGGTGSSYEQYF. CDR3 sequence (DNA): TGTGCCAGCAGCTTAGGAGGAACAGGTAGCTCCTACGAGCAGTACTTC.

The rearrangement links TRBV7-9 to TRBJ2-1; TRBD2 agrees at 10 bases. The germline gives CDR1 SEHNR, CDR2 FQNEAQ (reference sequence). The length of the CDR3 is 18 residues. V shed 1 base, J shed 4 bases, and the junction held 10 bases outside the gene matches. In DNA, the CDR3 is TGTGCCAGCAGCTTAGTAGGGCTAGCGGGGGTCTCTTACAATGAGCAGTTCTTC. Protein sequence: CASSLVGLAGVSYNEQFF.

The rearrangement joins TRBV27 to TRBJ2-7; 7 bases line up with TRBD1. V lost 5 bases to trimming and J lost 0 bases; unmatched junction nucleotides: 10. CDR1 is MNHEY, CDR2 SMNVEV, per germline (reference sequence). This CDR3 has 16 amino acids. DNA of the CDR3: TGTGCCAGCAGTACCTATCGGGGACAGAACTCCTACGAGCAGTACTTC. Amino acid sequence: CASSTYRGQNSYEQYF.

The rearrangement links TRBV30 to TRBJ2-3; 9 bases map to TRBD2. This CDR3 is built from 15 residues. CDR1 is GTSNPN and CDR2 is SVGIG in the germline V gene (reference sequence). Trimming removed 2 bases from V and 4 bases from J; junction bases left unmatched: 7. CDR3: CAWSSTGGRADTQYF. CDR3 DNA sequence: TGTGCCTGGAGTTCGACGGGCGGGAGGGCAGATACGCAGTATTTT.